This is a list of T cell receptor beta chains from one sample in a study of cytomegalovirus exposure and HLA in healthy donors. This table comes from immunoSEQ multiplex PCR, and its TCRdb copy is limited to in-frame clones, with some not included. The table shows 90,000 to 110,000 clones, with roughly 80% occurring only once. The sample comprised PBMCs. Receptor source: a man aged 30-40 years in good health and CMV-seropositive. The CDR3 runs from the conserved cysteine through the conserved F or W. Each record gives: D gene, CDR3 length, J gene, V gene, clone size, CDR3 protein, CDR3 DNA. The D gene is left open where the match is weak. Clone sizes are given selectively: once, few, many, or a class where the clone is expanded.

NA	12	TRBJ1-1	TRBV28	few	CASSLLRGGAFF	TGTGCCAGCAGTTTATTGCGTGGGGGCGCTTTCTTT
TRBD1	15	TRBJ1-3	TRBV7-2	NA	CASSLAGGSGNTIYF	TGTGCCAGCAGCTTGGCAGGGGGCAGTGGAAACACCATATATTTT
TRBD2	16	TRBJ2-3	TRBV10-2	NA	CASNGGAGGLADTQYF	TGCGCCAGCAACGGCGGGGCGGGGGGGCTCGCCGATACGCAGTATTTT
NA	16	TRBJ2-7	TRBV4-2	once	CASSQDLAFGSYEQYF	TGTGCCAGCAGCCAAGATCTAGCGTTCGGCTCCTACGAGCAGTACTTC
NA	12	TRBJ1-1	TRBV2	NA	CASRASGTEAFF	TGTGCCAGCAGAGCATCGGGCACTGAAGCTTTCTTT
TRBD1	15	TRBJ2-3	TRBV2	NA	CASSERGQGTDTQYF	TGTGCCAGCAGTGAAAGGGGACAGGGTACAGATACGCAGTATTTT
TRBD1	15	TRBJ2-1	TRBV7-9	NA	CASSPRRGGLDEQFF	TGTGCCAGCAGCCCCCGGAGAGGGGGCCTGGATGAGCAGTTCTTC
TRBD1	14	TRBJ1-2	TRBV11-2	few	CASRTRGLNYGYTF	TGTGCCAGCAGAACCAGGGGGTTGAACTATGGCTACACCTTC
NA	17	TRBJ1-4	TRBV4-1	NA	CASSQENRYLINEKLFF	TGCGCCAGCAGCCAAGAAAACCGGTACCTTATTAATGAAAAACTGTTTTTT
NA	14	TRBJ2-5	TRBV7-2	NA	CASSLEAGRETQYF	TGTGCCAGCAGCTTAGAGGCGGGGAGGGAGACCCAGTACTTC
TRBD1	16	TRBJ2-5	TRBV7-9	once	CASSLAQGAVGETQYF	TGTGCCAGCAGCTTAGCCCAGGGGGCGGTAGGGGAGACCCAGTACTTC
NA	14	TRBJ1-1	TRBV9	NA	CASSDPGEATEAFF	TGTGCCAGCAGCGACCCGGGTGAGGCCACTGAAGCTTTCTTT
TRBD1	12	TRBJ2-1	TRBV7-9	NA	CASSLAMWTGVF	TGTGCCAGCAGCTTAGCGATGTGGACAGGGGTCTTC
TRBD1	16	TRBJ1-2	TRBV19	few	CASSDPGTGGAYGYTF	TGTGCCAGTAGCGATCCAGGGACAGGGGGCGCCTATGGCTACACCTTC
TRBD2	16	TRBJ2-7	TRBV11-3	NA	CASSLGTSGGPYEQYF	TGTGCCAGCAGCTTAGGGACTAGCGGGGGGCCCTACGAGCAGTACTTC
TRBD1	13	TRBJ1-1	TRBV7-2	NA	CASNLGQVTEAFF	TGTGCCAGCAACCTGGGACAGGTCACTGAAGCTTTCTTT
TRBD1	15	TRBJ1-1	TRBV9	NA	CASSVAGTENTEAFF	TGTGCCAGCAGCGTAGCGGGGACAGAGAACACTGAAGCTTTCTTT
NA	17	TRBJ1-6	TRBV4-1	NA	CASSQVPESSYNSPLHF	TGCGCCAGCAGCCAAGTTCCGGAGAGCTCCTATAATTCACCCCTCCACTTT
NA	16	TRBJ1-2	TRBV9	few	CASSPGGVKRSYGYTF	TGTGCCAGCAGCCCGGGGGGGGTCAAACGGTCCTATGGCTACACCTTC
TRBD1	14	TRBJ1-4	TRBV2	NA	CASRVQGLVEKLFF	TGTGCCAGCAGGGTACAGGGGTTGGTGGAAAAACTGTTTTTT
TRBD2	15	TRBJ2-7	TRBV19	NA	CASKGQAGGSYEQYF	TGTGCCAGTAAGGGCCAGGCGGGGGGCTCCTACGAGCAGTACTTC
NA	11	TRBJ1-6	TRBV6-1	NA	CASSGASPLHF	TGTGCCAGCAGTGGGGCTTCACCCCTCCACTTT
TRBD1	15	TRBJ2-7	TRBV2	NA	CASSSDRGQVNEQYF	TGTGCCAGCAGCTCAGACAGGGGGCAAGTGAACGAGCAGTACTTC
TRBD2	18	TRBJ2-1	TRBV4-1	NA	CASSQDLILAGGRNEQFF	TGCGCCAGCAGCCAAGACCTAATACTAGCGGGGGGTCGGAATGAGCAGTTCTTC
NA	16	TRBJ1-2	TRBV28	NA	CASSFPGGGAGYGYTF	TGTGCCAGCAGTTTCCCGGGGGGCGGTGCCGGCTATGGCTACACCTTC
TRBD1	15	TRBJ1-1	TRBV2	NA	CASNSNRGQGTEAFF	TGTGCCAGCAATTCAAACAGGGGGCAGGGCACTGAAGCTTTCTTT
NA	14	TRBJ1-1	TRBV19	NA	CASSFRQTYTEAFF	TGTGCCAGTAGTTTCCGACAAACCTACACTGAAGCTTTCTTT